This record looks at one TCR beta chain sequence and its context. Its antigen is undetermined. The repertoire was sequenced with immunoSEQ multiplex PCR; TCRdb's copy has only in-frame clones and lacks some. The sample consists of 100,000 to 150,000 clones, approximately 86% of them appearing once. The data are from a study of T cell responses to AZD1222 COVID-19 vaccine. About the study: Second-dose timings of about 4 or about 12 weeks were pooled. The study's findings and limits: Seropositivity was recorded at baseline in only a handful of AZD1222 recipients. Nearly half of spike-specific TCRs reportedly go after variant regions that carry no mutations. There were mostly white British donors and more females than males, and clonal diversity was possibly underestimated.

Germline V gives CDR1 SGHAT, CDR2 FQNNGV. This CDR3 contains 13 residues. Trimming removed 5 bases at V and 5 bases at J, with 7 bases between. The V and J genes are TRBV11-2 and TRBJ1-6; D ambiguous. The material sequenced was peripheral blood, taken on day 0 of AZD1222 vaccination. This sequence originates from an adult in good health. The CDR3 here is CASSRTDNSPLHF. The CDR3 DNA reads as TGTGCCAGCAGCCGGACGGATAATTCACCCCTCCACTTT.